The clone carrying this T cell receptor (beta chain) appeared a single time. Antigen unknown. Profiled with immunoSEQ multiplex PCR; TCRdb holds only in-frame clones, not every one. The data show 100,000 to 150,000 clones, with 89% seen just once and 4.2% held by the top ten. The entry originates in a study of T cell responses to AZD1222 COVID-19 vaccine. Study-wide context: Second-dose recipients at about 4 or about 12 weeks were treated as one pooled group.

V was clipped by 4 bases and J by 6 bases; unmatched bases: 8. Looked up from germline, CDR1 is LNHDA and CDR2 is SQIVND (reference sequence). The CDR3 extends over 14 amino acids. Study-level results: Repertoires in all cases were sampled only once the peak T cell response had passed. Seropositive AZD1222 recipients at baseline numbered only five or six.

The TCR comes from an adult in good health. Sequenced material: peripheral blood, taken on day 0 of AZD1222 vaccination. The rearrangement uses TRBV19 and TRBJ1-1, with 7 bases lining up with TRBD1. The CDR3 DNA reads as TGTGCCAGTAGTAAACAGGGGTCCGGCGCTGAAGCTTTCTTT. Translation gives CASSKQGSGAEAFF.